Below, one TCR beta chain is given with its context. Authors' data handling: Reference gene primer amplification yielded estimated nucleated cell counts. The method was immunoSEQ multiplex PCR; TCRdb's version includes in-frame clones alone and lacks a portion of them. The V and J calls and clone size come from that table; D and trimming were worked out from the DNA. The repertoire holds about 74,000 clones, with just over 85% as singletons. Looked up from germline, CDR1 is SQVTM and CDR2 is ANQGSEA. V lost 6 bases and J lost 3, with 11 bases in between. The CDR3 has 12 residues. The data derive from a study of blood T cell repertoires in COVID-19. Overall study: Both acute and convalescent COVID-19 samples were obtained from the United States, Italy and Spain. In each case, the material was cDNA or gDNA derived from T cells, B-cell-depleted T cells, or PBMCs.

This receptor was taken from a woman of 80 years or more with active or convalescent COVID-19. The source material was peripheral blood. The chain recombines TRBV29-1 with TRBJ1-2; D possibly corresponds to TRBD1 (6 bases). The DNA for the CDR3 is TGCAGCGTCCTAACAGGGTACTATGGCTACACCTTC. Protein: CSVLTGYYGYTF.